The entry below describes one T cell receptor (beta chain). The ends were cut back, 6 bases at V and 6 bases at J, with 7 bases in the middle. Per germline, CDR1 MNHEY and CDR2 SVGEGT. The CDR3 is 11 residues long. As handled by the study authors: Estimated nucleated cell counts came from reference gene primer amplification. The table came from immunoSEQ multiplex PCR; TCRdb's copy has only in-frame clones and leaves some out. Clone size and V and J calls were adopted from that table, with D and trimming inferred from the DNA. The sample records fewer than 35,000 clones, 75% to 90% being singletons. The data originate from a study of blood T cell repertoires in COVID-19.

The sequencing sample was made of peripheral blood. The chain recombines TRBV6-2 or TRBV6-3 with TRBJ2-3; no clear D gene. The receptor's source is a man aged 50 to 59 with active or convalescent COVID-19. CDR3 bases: TGTGCCAGCAGCCTTGCGGATACGCAGTATTTT. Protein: CASSLADTQYF.